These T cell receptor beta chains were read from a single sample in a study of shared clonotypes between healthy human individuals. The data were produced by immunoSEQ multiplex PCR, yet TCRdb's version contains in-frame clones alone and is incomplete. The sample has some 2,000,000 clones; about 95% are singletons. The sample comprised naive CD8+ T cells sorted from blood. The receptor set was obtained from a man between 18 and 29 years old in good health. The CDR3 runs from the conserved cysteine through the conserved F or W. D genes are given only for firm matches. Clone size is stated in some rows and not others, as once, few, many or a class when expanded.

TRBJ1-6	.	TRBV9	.	CASSAGQGSYNSPLHF	TGTGCCAGCAGCGCCGGCCAGGGTTCCTATAATTCACCCCTCCACTTT
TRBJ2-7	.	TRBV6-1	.	CASSESVLAAYEQYF	TGTGCCAGCAGTGAAAGCGTTTTGGCGGCCTACGAGCAGTACTTC
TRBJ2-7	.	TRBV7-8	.	CASSLGGHPSYEQYF	TGTGCCAGCAGCTTAGGAGGACACCCTTCCTACGAGCAGTACTTC
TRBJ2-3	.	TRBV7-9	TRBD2	CASSLVTSGTDTQYF	TGTGCCAGCAGCTTAGTGACTAGCGGCACAGATACGCAGTATTTT
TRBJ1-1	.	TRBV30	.	CAWSVPGTEAFF	TGTGCCTGGAGTGTACCTGGGACTGAAGCTTTCTTT
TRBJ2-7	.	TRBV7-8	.	CASSPTRGGLREQYF	TGTGCCAGCAGCCCTACCCGAGGAGGGCTTCGAGAGCAGTACTTC
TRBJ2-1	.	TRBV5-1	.	CASSSGVASYNEQFF	TGCGCCAGCAGCTCCGGGGTAGCTTCCTACAATGAGCAGTTCTTC
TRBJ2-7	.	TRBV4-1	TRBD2	CASSLETGRAYEQYF	TGCGCCAGCAGCCTTGAGACGGGGAGGGCCTACGAGCAGTACTTC
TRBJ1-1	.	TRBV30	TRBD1	CAWSKDRGTEAFF	TGTGCCTGGAGCAAGGACAGGGGTACTGAAGCTTTCTTT
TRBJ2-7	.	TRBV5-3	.	CARISPGTYYEQYF	TGTGCCAGAATCTCACCGGGCACGTACTACGAGCAGTACTTC
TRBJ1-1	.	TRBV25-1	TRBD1	CASSDPTGGPMNTEAFF	TGTGCCAGCAGTGATCCCACAGGGGGCCCTATGAACACTGAAGCTTTCTTT
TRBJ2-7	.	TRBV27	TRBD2	CASSWSSGDSSYEQYF	TGTGCCAGCAGTTGGTCTAGCGGGGATTCAAGCTACGAGCAGTACTTC
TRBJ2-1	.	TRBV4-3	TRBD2	CASSQALMGRAKNEQFF	TGCGCCAGCAGCCAAGCCCTGATGGGGAGGGCCAAGAATGAGCAGTTCTTC
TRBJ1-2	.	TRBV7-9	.	CASSSDDGAYGYTF	TGTGCCAGCAGCAGCGATGACGGAGCCTATGGCTACACCTTC
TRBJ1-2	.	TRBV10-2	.	CASSESKDSGYTF	TGCGCCAGCAGTGAGTCGAAGGACAGTGGCTACACCTTC
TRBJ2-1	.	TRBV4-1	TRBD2	CASSQDRAGGYNEQFF	TGCGCCAGCAGCCAAGATCGAGCGGGGGGGTACAATGAGCAGTTCTTC
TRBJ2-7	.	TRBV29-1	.	CSVSSLDRDEQYF	TGCAGCGTTTCCTCCTTAGACCGGGACGAGCAGTACTTC
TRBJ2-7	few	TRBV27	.	CASSFQGSYEQYF	TGTGCCAGCAGTTTTCAGGGCAGCTACGAGCAGTACTTC
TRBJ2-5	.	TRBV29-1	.	CSVEWQNQETQYF	TGCAGCGTTGAATGGCAGAACCAAGAGACCCAGTACTTC
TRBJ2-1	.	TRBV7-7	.	CASSLDGSYNEQFF	TGTGCTAGCAGCTTAGACGGGAGCTACAATGAGCAGTTCTTC
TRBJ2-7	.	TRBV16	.	CASSQFGTDAYEQYF	TGTGCCAGCAGCCAATTTGGGACTGATGCCTACGAGCAGTACTTC
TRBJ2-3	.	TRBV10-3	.	CAISPLEAPLDTQYF	TGTGCCATCAGCCCTCTAGAGGCCCCTTTAGATACGCAGTATTTT
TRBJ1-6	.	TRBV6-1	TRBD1	CASSRDRVNSPLHF	TGTGCCAGCAGCCGGGACAGGGTTAATTCACCCCTCCACTTT
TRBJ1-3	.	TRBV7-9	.	CASLSGNTIYF	TGTGCCAGCTTATCTGGAAACACCATATATTTT
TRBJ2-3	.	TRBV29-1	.	CSVRTTAYTQYF	TGCAGCGTCCGAACCACGGCATATACGCAGTATTTT
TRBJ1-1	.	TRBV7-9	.	CASSFGWTEAFF	TGTGCCAGCAGCTTCGGGTGGACTGAAGCTTTCTTT
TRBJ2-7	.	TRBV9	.	CASSVDGSDEQYF	TGTGCCAGCAGCGTAGATGGGTCTGACGAGCAGTACTTC
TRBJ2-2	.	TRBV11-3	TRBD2	CASSSRLAGGQNTGELFF	TGTGCCAGCAGCTCCAGACTAGCGGGAGGGCAGAACACCGGGGAGCTGTTTTTT
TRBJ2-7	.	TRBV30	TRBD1	CAWSVSDRGEQYF	TGTGCCTGGAGTGTATCGGACAGGGGCGAGCAGTACTTC
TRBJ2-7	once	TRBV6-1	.	CASSARGQESSYEQYF	TGTGCCAGCAGTGCGAGGGGCCAGGAGAGCTCCTACGAGCAGTACTTC
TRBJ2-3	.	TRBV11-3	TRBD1	CASSLGDRVKGGPDTQYF	TGTGCCAGCAGCTTAGGGGACAGGGTGAAAGGGGGGCCAGATACGCAGTATTTT
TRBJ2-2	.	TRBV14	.	CASSQVNTGELFF	TGTGCCAGCAGCCAAGTAAACACCGGGGAGCTGTTTTTT
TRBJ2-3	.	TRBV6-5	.	CASSYGQTSTDTQYF	TGTGCCAGCAGTTACGGGCAGACTAGCACAGATACGCAGTATTTT
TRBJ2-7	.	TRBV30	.	CAWSVAGAYEQYF	TGTGCCTGGAGTGTGGCAGGGGCTTACGAGCAGTACTTC
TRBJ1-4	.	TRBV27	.	CASSVGRIGEKLFF	TGTGCCAGCAGTGTCGGCAGGATAGGTGAAAAACTGTTTTTT
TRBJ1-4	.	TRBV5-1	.	CASSNFPGQRGEKLFF	TGCGCCAGCAGCAACTTCCCGGGGCAGAGAGGAGAAAAACTGTTTTTT
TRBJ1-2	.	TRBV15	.	CATSSHHREVIGYGYTF	TGTGCCACCAGCAGTCACCACAGGGAAGTCATAGGCTATGGCTACACCTTC
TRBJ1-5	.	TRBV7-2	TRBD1	CASSLMGTGNQPQHF	TGTGCCAGCAGCTTAATGGGGACAGGTAATCAGCCCCAGCATTTT
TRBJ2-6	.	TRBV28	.	CASQTSWAGPSGANVLTF	TGTGCCAGCCAGACCTCCTGGGCGGGCCCTTCTGGGGCCAACGTCCTGACTTTC
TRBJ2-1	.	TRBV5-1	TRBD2	CASSLAGGDNEQFF	TGCGCCAGCAGCTTGGCGGGAGGGGACAATGAGCAGTTCTTC
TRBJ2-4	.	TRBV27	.	CASSLGGPGGNIQYF	TGTGCCAGCAGTCTCGGGGGTCCCGGGGGAAACATTCAGTACTTC
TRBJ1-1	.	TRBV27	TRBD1	CASSLGGGQGANTEAFF	TGTGCCAGCAGTTTGGGGGGCGGACAGGGGGCGAACACTGAAGCTTTCTTT
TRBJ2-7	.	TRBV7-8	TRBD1	CASSTEPTGAYEQYF	TGTGCCAGCAGCACGGAGCCGACAGGGGCATACGAGCAGTACTTC
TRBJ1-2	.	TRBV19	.	CASKAEGYGYTF	TGTGCCAGTAAGGCCGAGGGCTATGGCTACACCTTC
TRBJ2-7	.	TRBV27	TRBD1	CASRSWTGDHEQYF	TGTGCCAGCAGATCTTGGACAGGGGACCACGAGCAGTACTTC
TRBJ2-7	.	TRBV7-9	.	CASTFGPDAQYF	TGTGCCAGCACCTTTGGACCCGATGCGCAGTACTTC
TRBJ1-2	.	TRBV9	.	CASSEAGQPMTPYQIDGYTF	TGTGCCAGCAGCGAAGCGGGACAACCCATGACCCCCTACCAGATTGATGGCTACACCTTC
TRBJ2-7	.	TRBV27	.	CASSWTLGYEQYF	TGTGCCAGCAGTTGGACCCTAGGATACGAGCAGTACTTC
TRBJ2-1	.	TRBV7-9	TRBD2	CASSPPSSGSSENEQFF	TGTGCCAGCAGTCCACCTTCTAGCGGGAGTTCGGAGAATGAGCAGTTCTTC
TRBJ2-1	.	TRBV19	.	CASSMSHPGNEQFF	TGTGCCAGTAGTATGTCCCACCCTGGGAATGAGCAGTTCTTC
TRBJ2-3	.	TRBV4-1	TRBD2	CASSQDPSGGETDTQYF	TGCGCCAGCAGCCAAGATCCCAGCGGGGGGGAAACAGATACGCAGTATTTT
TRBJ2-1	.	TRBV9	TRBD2	CASSSSTSGTSYNEQFF	TGTGCCAGCAGCTCGTCAACTAGCGGGACATCCTACAATGAGCAGTTCTTC
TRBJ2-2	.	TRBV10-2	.	CASRGVAGELFF	TGCGCCAGCAGGGGGGTAGCCGGGGAGCTGTTTTTT
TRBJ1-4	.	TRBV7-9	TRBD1	CASSWPPGQGGEKLFF	TGTGCCAGCAGCTGGCCCCCGGGACAGGGTGGAGAAAAACTGTTTTTT
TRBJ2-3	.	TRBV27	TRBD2	CASSSAQVAGFTDTQYF	TGTGCCAGCAGTTCCGCTCAAGTAGCGGGGTTCACAGATACGCAGTATTTT
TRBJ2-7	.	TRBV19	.	CASRDPVRYEQYF	TGTGCCAGTAGAGACCCAGTACGGTACGAGCAGTACTTC